Listed here are 24 T cell receptor beta chains from one sample, sequenced in a study of cytomegalovirus exposure and HLA in healthy donors. With 60 Vbeta and 13 Jbeta primers, the PCR was carried out. The method was immunoSEQ multiplex PCR; TCRdb's version includes in-frame clones alone and lacks a portion of them. This sample's table reports under 200,000 clones. The sample taken for sequencing was PBMCs. Every receptor here comes from a woman under 30 in good health and CMV-seropositive.

The chain links TRBV7-2 to TRBJ2-5; TRBD2 matches 11 bases. This CDR3 has 15 residues. The V gene's germline CDR1 is SGHTA and CDR2 FQGNSA. V lost 2 bases and J lost 2; bases outside the gene matches: 1. The CDR3 DNA is TGTGCCAGCAGCTTATCTAGCGGGGGGCAAGAGACCCAGTACTTC. Residues: CASSLSSGGQETQYF.

The CDR3 DNA is TGTGCCAGCAGCTTAGCTGGGACTAGCGGGGGGGTTGAGCAGTTCTTC. This codes for CASSLAGTSGGVEQFF. This chain joins TRBV7-2 and TRBJ2-1, with 16 bases that match TRBD2. J lost 9 bases, V lost 0 bases, and 2 bases had no gene match. CDR1 and CDR2 from the germline V gene are SGHTA and FQGNSA. There are 16 residues in the CDR3.

As for this clone: Other nucleotide sequences in the sample specify the same CDR3. The gene calls are TRBV7-2 and TRBJ2-7; no reliable D call. Looked up from germline, CDR1 is SGHTA and CDR2 is FQGNSA. V was trimmed by 1 base and J by 3 bases, leaving 7 bases between them. The CDR3 is 13 amino acids. DNA for the CDR3: TGTGCCAGCAGCTTAGTCCAGCGCTACGAGCAGTACTTC. Its translation is CASSLVQRYEQYF.

The V call is TRBV19, the J call TRBJ2-7; no reliable D call. This CDR3 has 12 residues. V shed 6 bases and J shed 9 bases, with 15 bases lying between them. Germline V lookup: CDR1 LNHDA, CDR2 SQIVND (reference sequence). CDR3 in amino acids: CASSPPSVLQYF. CDR3 coding DNA: TGTGCCAGTAGCCCTCCGTCGGTGTTGCAGTACTTC.

The CDR3 here is CASSSPRQRQQYF. In nucleotides, the CDR3 is TGTGCCAGCAGCTCGCCACGACAGAGACAGCAGTACTTC. The J gene is TRBJ2-7, the V gene TRBV11-3; D might be TRBD1 (5 bases). The ends were cut back, 4 bases at V and 8 bases at J, with 15 bases in the middle. There are 13 residues in the CDR3. CDR1 is SGHNT and CDR2 is YENEEA in the germline V gene.

The rearrangement uses TRBV19 and TRBJ2-2; a possible D gene is TRBD1 (8 bases). CDR1 is LNHDA, CDR2 SQIVND, per germline (reference sequence). The CDR3 totals 14 residues. V was trimmed by 9 bases and J by 4 bases, leaving 15 bases between them. CDR3 sequence: CASKQGGGTGELFF. Here the CDR3 DNA reads TGTGCCAGCAAACAGGGGGGGGGCACCGGGGAGCTGTTTTTT.

This chain uses TRBV11-2 with TRBJ2-1, with 8 bases matching TRBD2. The length of the CDR3 is 16 residues. The ends lost 0 bases at V and 7 bases at J; junction bases unmatched: 8. From germline, CDR1 is SGHAT and CDR2 FQNNGV. The CDR3 sequence: CASSLDIGTSTNEQFF. The DNA for the CDR3 is TGTGCCAGCAGCTTAGATATCGGGACTAGTACGAATGAGCAGTTCTTC.

The V and J genes are TRBV7-9 and TRBJ2-1; 12 bases are shared with TRBD2. The CDR3 covers 15 residues. The trim removed 3 bases at V and 4 bases at J, leaving 1 base unmatched. Germline V gene sequence: CDR1 SEHNR, CDR2 FQNEAQ (reference sequence). For the CDR3, the DNA is TGTGCCAGCAGCTTCGGGACTAGCGGGTACAATGAGCAGTTCTTC. It yields the protein CASSFGTSGYNEQFF.

V usage is TRBV9 and J usage is TRBJ2-7, with 10 bases fitting TRBD1. The CDR3 has 16 residues. The J segment lost 2 bases and the V segment lost 0 bases, leaving 5 bases of the junction unmatched. Germline lookup yields CDR1 SGDLS and CDR2 YYNGEE. CDR3 DNA sequence: TGTGCCAGCAGCGTAGATCCAGGACAGGGGGCCTACGAGCAGTACTTC. Its protein is CASSVDPGQGAYEQYF.

The chain uses TRBV7-9 and TRBJ1-1; 10 nucleotides align to TRBD1. J was trimmed by 3 bases and V by 4 bases; bases with no gene match: 5. Germline V CDR1 and CDR2: SEHNR, FQNEAQ (reference sequence). CDR3 length: 15 residues. CDR3 nucleotide sequence: TGTGCCAGCAGCTCTTGGACAGGGGGAGACACTGAAGCTTTCTTT. Translating it yields CASSSWTGGDTEAFF.

The chain has TRBV11-3 and TRBJ2-3; 7 nucleotides align to TRBD2. V shed 1 base and J 2 bases; nucleotides not matched to a gene: 3. There are 15 residues in the CDR3. The germline gives CDR1 SGHNT, CDR2 YENEEA. The CDR3 reads CASSLGGLYTDTQYF. The CDR3 coding sequence is TGTGCCAGCAGCTTAGGGGGACTATACACAGATACGCAGTATTTT.

The rearrangement joins TRBV6-5 to TRBJ1-2; 7 bases line up with TRBD1. V trimming: 0 bases; J trimming: 2 bases; junction bases outside the gene matches: 6. Germline CDR1 reads MNHEY; CDR2 reads SVGAGI. The CDR3 length is 16 residues. The CDR3 DNA sequence: TGTGCCAGCAGTTACTCTGACAGGGCTTCGAACTATGGCTACACCTTC. It is translated as CASSYSDRASNYGYTF.

This chain uses TRBV7-9 with TRBJ2-3, with 11 bases that match TRBD2. Looked up from germline, CDR1 is SEHNR and CDR2 is FQNEAQ (reference sequence). This CDR3 has 16 residues. Unmatched junction bases numbered 5, after V lost 4 bases and J lost 2 bases. The CDR3 sequence is CASSYLAGGNTDTQYF. For the CDR3, the DNA is TGTGCCAGCAGCTACCTAGCGGGGGGAAACACAGATACGCAGTATTTT.

The gene calls are TRBV5-8 and TRBJ2-5; 9 bases line up with TRBD2. V trimming: 6 bases; J trimming: 2 bases; junction bases outside the gene matches: 5. Germline assignment: CDR1 SGHTS and CDR2 YDEGEE. This CDR3 is built from 14 residues. CDR3 in DNA: TGTGCCAGCATAACGGCGGGAGGGCAAGAGACCCAGTACTTC. Translation: CASITAGGQETQYF. The full variable domain, with the rest looked up from reference TRBV5-8 and TRBJ2-5, is EAGVTQSPTHLIKTRGQQATLRCSPISGHTSVYWYQQALGLGLQFLLWYDEGEERNRGNFPPRFSGRQFPNYSSELNVNALELEDSALYLCASITAGGQETQYFGPGTRLLVL.

The chain employs TRBV7-8 and TRBJ2-2; D unresolved. The ends were cut back, 4 bases at V and 6 bases at J, with 6 bases in the middle. The CDR3 has 12 amino acids. From germline, CDR1 is SGHVS and CDR2 FQNEAQ. CDR3 in amino acids: CASSYHSGELFF. The CDR3, as DNA: TGTGCCAGCAGCTATCATTCCGGGGAGCTGTTTTTT.

On this clone: In the same sample, other DNA sequences code for this CDR3. The V call is TRBV4-3, the J call TRBJ2-3, with TRBD2 identical over 12 bases. This CDR3 contains 16 residues. Germline CDR1 reads LGHNA; CDR2 reads YSLEER. V lost 0 bases and J lost 4; bases outside the gene matches: 2. The CDR3 here is CASSQDLAGGPDTQYF. For the CDR3, the DNA is TGCGCCAGCAGCCAAGATCTAGCGGGGGGGCCAGATACGCAGTATTTT.

The chain has TRBV5-8 and TRBJ2-7, with 9 bases identical to TRBD1. Germline CDR1 is SGHTS and CDR2 is YDEGEE. This CDR3 has 15 amino acids. J gave up 3 bases and V 4 bases, and 8 bases lay outside the gene matches. In DNA form, the CDR3 reads TGTGCCAGCAGCCCAAACCCGGGACAGGGCTACGAGCAGTACTTC. Protein: CASSPNPGQGYEQYF.

The genes are TRBV18 and TRBJ1-1; 9 bases are a match to TRBD1. The V segment lost 6 bases and the J segment 2 bases; nucleotides outside the gene matches: 4. This CDR3 has 14 residues. CDR1 and CDR2 from the germline V gene are KGHSH and LQKENI. This CDR3 reads CASSRTGANTEAFF. For the CDR3, the DNA is TGTGCCAGCTCGCGGACAGGGGCCAACACTGAAGCTTTCTTT.

The gene calls are TRBV6-1 and TRBJ1-1, with 10 bases identical to TRBD1. Per the germline V gene, CDR1 is MNHNS and CDR2 is SASEGT. V shed 6 bases, J shed 5 bases, and the junction held 6 bases outside the gene matches. CDR3 length: 14 residues. CDR3 sequence: CASRPGQGTTEAFF. The DNA of the CDR3 is TGTGCCAGCAGACCGGGACAGGGGACTACTGAAGCTTTCTTT.

The rearrangement uses TRBV6-4 and TRBJ1-2; D may be TRBD1 (5 bases). Per germline, CDR1 MRHNA and CDR2 SNTAGT. Deletions cut 5 bases from V and 8 bases from J, with 15 bases between. CDR3 length: 13 residues. As DNA, the CDR3 is TGTGCCAGCAGTCCCCAGGGCCTTGGGGGCTACACCTTC. This sequence encodes CASSPQGLGGYTF.

This sequence joins TRBV27 and TRBJ2-7; 7 bases are a match to TRBD2. V lost 7 bases, J lost 4 bases, and 7 bases stayed unmatched. The germline CDR1 and CDR2 sequences are MNHEY and SMNVEV (reference sequence). The CDR3 sequence is 13 residues long. The CDR3 sequence is CASTPSGAYEQYF. The DNA of the CDR3 is TGTGCCAGCACCCCTAGCGGAGCATACGAGCAGTACTTC.

This chain connects TRBV29-1 to TRBJ2-2, with 8 bases aligning to TRBD1. The CDR3 is 17 residues long. Germline assignment: CDR1 SQVTM and CDR2 ANQGSEA. The CDR3 region is CRAALVGTGKGTGELFF. The DNA of the CDR3 is TGCAGAGCAGCGTTAGTTGGGACAGGAAAAGGCACCGGGGAGCTGTTTTTT.

The chain recombines TRBV5-1 with TRBJ2-5; TRBD2 matches 16 bases. The germline V gene encodes CDR1 SGHRS and CDR2 YFSETQ. The ends lost 4 bases at V and 3 bases at J; junction bases unmatched: 6. The length of the CDR3 is 17 residues. The chain's CDR3 is CASSVTGTSGGEETQYF. As DNA, the CDR3 is TGCGCCAGCAGCGTTACCGGGACTAGCGGGGGGGAAGAGACCCAGTACTTC.

V gene TRBV2 combines with J gene TRBJ2-7, with D possibly matching TRBD1 (5 bases). The length of the CDR3 is 13 residues. Trimming removed 2 bases from V and 4 bases from J, with 9 bases in between. The germline V gene has CDR1 SNHLY and CDR2 FYNNEI. The CDR3 DNA sequence: TGTGCCAGCAGTGAACGACAGACATACGAGCAGTACTTC. This codes for CASSERQTYEQYF.